This is a list of T cell receptor beta chains from one sample in a study of response to subunit inactivated influenza vaccine. TCRdb used MiXCR to reprocess the RT-PCR reads, holding one entry per CDR3 protein. The profile shows about 170,000 distinct CDR3 sequences, approximately 12% of them singletons. These data were likewise used in another study, on T cells expressing NK-cell markers.

The sequenced sample was CD8+ T cells sorted from PBMCs, obtained roughly 12 days after vaccination. The receptor source for this set is a man in his fifties who received an inactivated influenza vaccine. The conserved cysteine and the conserved F or W are not part of the CDR3 here. A clone size is listed for some rows: how often the clone was seen (once, few, many), or a class if it is expanded.

clone_size	v_call	j_call	cdr3_aa
.	TRBV5-6	TRBJ2-7	ASSFPGSVKEQY
many	TRBV7-8	TRBJ2-5	ASSPRDRQETQY
few	TRBV4-3	TRBJ2-1	ASSQERPWEQF
.	TRBV4-1	TRBJ1-1	ASSHGDRRNTEAF
few	TRBV5-6	TRBJ2-5	ASSLVQQETQY
few	TRBV28	TRBJ2-7	ASSFSDRGGYEQY
few	TRBV7-8	TRBJ2-2	ASSPLGGGTGELF
.	TRBV20-1	TRBJ2-3	SARRQGEGTDTQY
few	TRBV6-2/TRBV6-3	TRBJ2-1	ASSYSGTGFNEQF
.	TRBV6-1	TRBJ1-6	ASSPQGTYNSPLH
few	TRBV9	TRBJ1-5	ASSPGGGPQPQH
.	TRBV11-2	TRBJ1-1	ASSLDSSEAF
.	TRBV20-1	TRBJ2-1	SARDPFSTGIEQF
.	TRBV7-2	TRBJ2-6	ASSPDIYGANVLT
few	TRBV5-1	TRBJ2-7	ASSHVGYEQY
.	TRBV20-1	TRBJ2-7	SARVRDRVIYEQY
few	TRBV27	TRBJ2-3	ASTLSQAHHTQY
.	TRBV12-3/TRBV12-4	TRBJ1-4	ASSPTGGPNEKLF
.	TRBV28	TRBJ2-7	ASSLRGYGQY
many	TRBV27	TRBJ2-1	ASRVGTGWNEQF
many	TRBV5-1	TRBJ2-7	ASSQTEGPGYEQY
few	TRBV7-9	TRBJ1-1	ADRVGVNTEAF
.	TRBV27	TRBJ2-6	ASSQTPAGANVLT
few	TRBV2	TRBJ1-6	ASRKAGAGGADNSPLH
few	TRBV4-1	TRBJ2-3	ASSPVSTGRVGTDTQY
many	TRBV6-4	TRBJ2-3	ASSESAGEGGTDTQY
few	TRBV27	TRBJ2-7	ASSFAGGTYEQY
.	TRBV2	TRBJ1-1	ASAQQANTEAF
few	TRBV6-2/TRBV6-3	TRBJ2-3	ASSYMRDTQY
.	TRBV20-1	TRBJ2-7	SANGGDRRFYEQY
.	TRBV28	TRBJ2-4	ASSLGGPNIQY
.	TRBV7-6	TRBJ2-1	ASSLVGSGDEQF
few	TRBV6-5	TRBJ1-1	ASSYITGNTEAF
few	TRBV5-6	TRBJ2-7	ASSWGTATYEQY
many	TRBV29-1	TRBJ2-1	SVEEGWEDPYNEQF
few	TRBV7-9	TRBJ2-7	ASSLGPTEQY
.	TRBV7-8	TRBJ2-3	ASSFLLANTDTQY
.	TRBV5-1	TRBJ2-7	ASSTTGAQEQY
.	TRBV6-2/TRBV6-3	TRBJ2-7	ASSYSKGQGGIYEQY
few	TRBV7-9	TRBJ2-5	ASSFTGGQETQY
many	TRBV20-1	TRBJ2-1	SASYSGWGSDEQF
many	TRBV15	TRBJ1-1	ATSRETGEAF